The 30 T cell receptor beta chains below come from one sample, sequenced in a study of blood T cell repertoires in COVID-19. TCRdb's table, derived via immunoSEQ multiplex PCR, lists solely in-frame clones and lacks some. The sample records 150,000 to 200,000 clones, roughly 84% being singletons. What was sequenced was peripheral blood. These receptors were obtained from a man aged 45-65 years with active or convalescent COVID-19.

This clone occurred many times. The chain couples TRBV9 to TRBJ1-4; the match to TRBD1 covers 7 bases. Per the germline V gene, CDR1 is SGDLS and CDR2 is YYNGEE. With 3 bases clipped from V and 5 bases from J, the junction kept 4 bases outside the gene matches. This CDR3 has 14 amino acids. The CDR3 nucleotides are TGTGCCAGCAGCGCGGGACAGAAGAATGAAAAACTGTTTTTT. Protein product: CASSAGQKNEKLFF.

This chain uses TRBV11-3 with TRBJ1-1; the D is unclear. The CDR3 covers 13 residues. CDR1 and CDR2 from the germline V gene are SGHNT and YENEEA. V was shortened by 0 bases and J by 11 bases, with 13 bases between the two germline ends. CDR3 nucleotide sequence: TGTGCCAGCAGCTTAGATTACCGAGGAGCTGCTTTCTTT. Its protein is CASSLDYRGAAFF.

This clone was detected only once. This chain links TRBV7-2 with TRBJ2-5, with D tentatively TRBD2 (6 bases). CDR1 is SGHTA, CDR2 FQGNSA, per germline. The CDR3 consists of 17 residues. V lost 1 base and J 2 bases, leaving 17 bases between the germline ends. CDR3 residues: CASSLGAPWGVQETQYF. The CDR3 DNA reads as TGTGCCAGCAGCTTAGGGGCACCATGGGGGGTACAAGAGACCCAGTACTTC.

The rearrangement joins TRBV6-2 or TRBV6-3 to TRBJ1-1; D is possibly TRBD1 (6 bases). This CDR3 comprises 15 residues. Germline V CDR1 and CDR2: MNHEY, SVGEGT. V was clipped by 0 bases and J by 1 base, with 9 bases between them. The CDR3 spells CASSYSGHQNTEAFF. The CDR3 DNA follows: TGTGCCAGCAGTTACTCGGGACACCAGAACACTGAAGCTTTCTTT.

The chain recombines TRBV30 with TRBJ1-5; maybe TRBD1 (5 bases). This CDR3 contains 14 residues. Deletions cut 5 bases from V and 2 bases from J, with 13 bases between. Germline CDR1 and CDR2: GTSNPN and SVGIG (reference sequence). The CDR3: CAWEQASGNQPQHF. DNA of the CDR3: TGTGCCTGGGAACAGGCTAGCGGCAATCAGCCCCAGCATTTT.

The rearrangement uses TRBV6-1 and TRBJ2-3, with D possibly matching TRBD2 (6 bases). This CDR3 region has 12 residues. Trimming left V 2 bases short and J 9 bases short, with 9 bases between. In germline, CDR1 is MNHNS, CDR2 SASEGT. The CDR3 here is CASSELAGTQYF. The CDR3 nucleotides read TGTGCCAGCAGTGAATTGGCGGGAACGCAGTATTTT.

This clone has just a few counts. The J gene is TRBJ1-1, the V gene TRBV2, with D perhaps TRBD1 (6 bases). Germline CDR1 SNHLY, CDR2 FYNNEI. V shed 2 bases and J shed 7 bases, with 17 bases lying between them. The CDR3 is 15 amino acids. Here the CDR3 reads CASSEWVRQGNEAFF. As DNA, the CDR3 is TGTGCCAGCAGTGAATGGGTGCGGCAGGGGAATGAAGCTTTCTTT.

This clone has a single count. The CDR3: CASSQTGTRTETQYF. The CDR3 DNA sequence: TGCGCCAGCAGCCAGACCGGGACTAGGACCGAGACCCAGTACTTC. This rearrangement joins TRBV4-3 to TRBJ2-5, with 8 positions matching TRBD2. CDR3 size: 15 residues. Per the germline V gene, CDR1 is LGHNA and CDR2 is YSLEER. Losses at the gene ends were 3 bases for V and 5 bases for J; bases not matched to a gene: 8.

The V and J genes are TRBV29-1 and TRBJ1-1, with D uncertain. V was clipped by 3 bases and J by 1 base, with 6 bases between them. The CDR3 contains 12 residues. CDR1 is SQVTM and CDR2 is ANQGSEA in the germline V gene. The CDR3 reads CSVEESNTEAFF. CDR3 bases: TGCAGCGTTGAGGAGTCGAACACTGAAGCTTTCTTT.

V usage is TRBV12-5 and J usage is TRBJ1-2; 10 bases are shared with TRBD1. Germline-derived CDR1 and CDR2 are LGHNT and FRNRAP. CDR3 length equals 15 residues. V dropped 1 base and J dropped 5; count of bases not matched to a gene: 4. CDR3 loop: CASGLGPGQGYGYTF. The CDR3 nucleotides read TGTGCTAGTGGTTTGGGTCCGGGACAGGGGTATGGCTACACCTTC.

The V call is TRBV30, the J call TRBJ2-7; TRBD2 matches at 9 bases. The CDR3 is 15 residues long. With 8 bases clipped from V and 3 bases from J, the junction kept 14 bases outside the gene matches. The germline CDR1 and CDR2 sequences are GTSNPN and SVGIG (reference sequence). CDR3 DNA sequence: TGTGCCACCTTCGGGACCCGGACTAGCGACTACGAGCAGTACTTC. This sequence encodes CATFGTRTSDYEQYF.

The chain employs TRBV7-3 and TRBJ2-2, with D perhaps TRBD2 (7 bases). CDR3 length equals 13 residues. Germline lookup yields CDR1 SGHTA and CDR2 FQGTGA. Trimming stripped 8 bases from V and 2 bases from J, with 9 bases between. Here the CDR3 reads CASAGANTGELFF. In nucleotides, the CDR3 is TGTGCCAGCGCGGGGGCAAACACCGGGGAGCTGTTTTTT.

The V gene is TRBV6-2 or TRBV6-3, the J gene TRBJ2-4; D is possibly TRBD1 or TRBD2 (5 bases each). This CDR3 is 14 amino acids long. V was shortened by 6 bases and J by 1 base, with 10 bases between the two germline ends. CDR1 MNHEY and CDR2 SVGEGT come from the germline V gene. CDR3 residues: CASSPGLAKNIQYF. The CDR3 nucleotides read TGTGCCAGCAGCCCGGGGCTGGCCAAAAACATTCAGTACTTC.

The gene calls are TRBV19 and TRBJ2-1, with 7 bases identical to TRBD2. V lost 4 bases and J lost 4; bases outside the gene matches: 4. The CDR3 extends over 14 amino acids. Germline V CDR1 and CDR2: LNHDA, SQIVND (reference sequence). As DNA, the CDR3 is TGTGCCAGTAGTAACGCGGGAGTTTACAATGAGCAGTTCTTC. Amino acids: CASSNAGVYNEQFF.

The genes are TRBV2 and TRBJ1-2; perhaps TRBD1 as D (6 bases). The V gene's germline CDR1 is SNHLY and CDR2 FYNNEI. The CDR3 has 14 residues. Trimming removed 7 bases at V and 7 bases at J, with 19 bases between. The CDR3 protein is CASNKGGEGAGYTF. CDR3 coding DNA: TGTGCCAGCAACAAAGGGGGGGAAGGGGCTGGCTACACCTTC.

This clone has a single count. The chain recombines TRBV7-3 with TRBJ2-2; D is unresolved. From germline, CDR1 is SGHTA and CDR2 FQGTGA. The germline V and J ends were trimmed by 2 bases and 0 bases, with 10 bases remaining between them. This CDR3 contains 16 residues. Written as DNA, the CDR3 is TGTGCCAGCAGCTTATCGTCCTCCGCGAACACCGGGGAGCTGTTTTTT. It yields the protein CASSLSSSANTGELFF.

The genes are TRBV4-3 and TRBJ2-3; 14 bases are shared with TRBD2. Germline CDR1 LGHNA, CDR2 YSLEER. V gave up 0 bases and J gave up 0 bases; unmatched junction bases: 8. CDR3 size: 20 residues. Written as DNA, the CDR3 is TGCGCCAGCAGCCAAGAGCCGGGACTAGCGGGAGAGGCTAGCACAGATACGCAGTATTTT. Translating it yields CASSQEPGLAGEASTDTQYF.

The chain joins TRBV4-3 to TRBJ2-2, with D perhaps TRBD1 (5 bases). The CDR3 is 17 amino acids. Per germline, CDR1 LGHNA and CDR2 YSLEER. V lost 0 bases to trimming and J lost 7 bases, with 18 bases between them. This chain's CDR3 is CASSQDIRVSGFGELFF. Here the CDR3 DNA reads TGCGCCAGCAGCCAAGATATCAGGGTCTCCGGGTTCGGGGAGCTGTTTTTT.

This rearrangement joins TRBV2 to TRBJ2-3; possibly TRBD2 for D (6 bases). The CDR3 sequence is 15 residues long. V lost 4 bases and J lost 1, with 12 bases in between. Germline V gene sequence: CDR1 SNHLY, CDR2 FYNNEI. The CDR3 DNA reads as TGTGCCAGCAGTGTTGCGGGGTTTGGCACAGATACGCAGTATTTT. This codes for CASSVAGFGTDTQYF.

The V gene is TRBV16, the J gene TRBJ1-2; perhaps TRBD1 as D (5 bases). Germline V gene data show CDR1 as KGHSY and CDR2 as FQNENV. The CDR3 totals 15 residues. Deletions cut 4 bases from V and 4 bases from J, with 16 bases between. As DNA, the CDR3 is TGTGCCAGCAGCCCCTACCCCCAGGGATCCTATGGCTACACCTTC. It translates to CASSPYPQGSYGYTF.

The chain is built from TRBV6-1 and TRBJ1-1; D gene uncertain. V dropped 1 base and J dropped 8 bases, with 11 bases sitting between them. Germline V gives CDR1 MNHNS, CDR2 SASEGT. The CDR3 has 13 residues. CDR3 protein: CASSEELVTEAFF. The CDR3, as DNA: TGTGCCAGCAGTGAAGAATTGGTAACAGAAGCTTTCTTT.

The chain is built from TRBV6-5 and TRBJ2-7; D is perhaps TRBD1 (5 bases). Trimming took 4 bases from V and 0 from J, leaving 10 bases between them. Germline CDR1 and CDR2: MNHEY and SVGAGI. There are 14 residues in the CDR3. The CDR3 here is CASSWGRSSYEQYF. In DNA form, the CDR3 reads TGTGCCAGCAGTTGGGGCAGGAGCTCCTACGAGCAGTACTTC.

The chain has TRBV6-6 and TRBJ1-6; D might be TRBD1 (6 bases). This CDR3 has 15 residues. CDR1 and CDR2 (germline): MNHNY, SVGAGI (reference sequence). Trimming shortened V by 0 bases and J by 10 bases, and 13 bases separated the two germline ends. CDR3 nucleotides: TGTGCCAGCAGTTACTCGCCCAGGGGTTTATCACCCCTCCACTTT. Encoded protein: CASSYSPRGLSPLHF.

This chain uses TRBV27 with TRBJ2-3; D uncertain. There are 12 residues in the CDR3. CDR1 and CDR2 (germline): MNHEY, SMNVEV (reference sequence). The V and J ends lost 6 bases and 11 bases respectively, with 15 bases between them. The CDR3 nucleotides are TGTGCCAGCAGCTCTCACGAAGGCGGGCAGTATTTT. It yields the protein CASSSHEGGQYF.

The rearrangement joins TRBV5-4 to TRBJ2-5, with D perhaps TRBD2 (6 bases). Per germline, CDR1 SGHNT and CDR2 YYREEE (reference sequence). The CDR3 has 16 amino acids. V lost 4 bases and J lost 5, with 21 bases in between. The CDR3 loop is CASSLYRDWDDETQYF. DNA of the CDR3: TGTGCCAGCAGCCTTTACCGGGACTGGGACGATGAGACCCAGTACTTC.

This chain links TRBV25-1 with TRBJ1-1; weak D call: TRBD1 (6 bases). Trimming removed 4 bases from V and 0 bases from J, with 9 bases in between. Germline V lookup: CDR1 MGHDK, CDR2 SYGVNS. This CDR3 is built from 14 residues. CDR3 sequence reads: CASSVGQMNTEAFF. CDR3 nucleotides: TGTGCCAGCAGTGTGGGACAAATGAACACTGAAGCTTTCTTT.

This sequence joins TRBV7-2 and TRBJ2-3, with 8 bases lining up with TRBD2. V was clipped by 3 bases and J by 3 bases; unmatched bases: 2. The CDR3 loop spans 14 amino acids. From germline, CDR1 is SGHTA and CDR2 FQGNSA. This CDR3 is CASSFSSGTDTQYF. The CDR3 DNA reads TGTGCCAGCAGCTTTTCTAGCGGGACAGATACGCAGTATTTT.

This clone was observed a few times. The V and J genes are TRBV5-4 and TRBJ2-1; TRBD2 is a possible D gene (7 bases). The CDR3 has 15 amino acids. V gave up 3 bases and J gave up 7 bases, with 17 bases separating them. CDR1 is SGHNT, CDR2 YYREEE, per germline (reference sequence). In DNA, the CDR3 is TGTGCCAGCAGCTCCCTACTAGCGAGGGGGAATGAGCAGTTCTTC. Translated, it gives CASSSLLARGNEQFF.

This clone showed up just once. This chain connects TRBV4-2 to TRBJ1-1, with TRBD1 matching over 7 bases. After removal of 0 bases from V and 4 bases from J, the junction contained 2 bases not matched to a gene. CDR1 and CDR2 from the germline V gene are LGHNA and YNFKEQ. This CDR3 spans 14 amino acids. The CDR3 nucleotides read TGTGCCAGCAGCCAAGAAGGGGGCGGCACTGAAGCTTTCTTT. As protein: CASSQEGGGTEAFF.

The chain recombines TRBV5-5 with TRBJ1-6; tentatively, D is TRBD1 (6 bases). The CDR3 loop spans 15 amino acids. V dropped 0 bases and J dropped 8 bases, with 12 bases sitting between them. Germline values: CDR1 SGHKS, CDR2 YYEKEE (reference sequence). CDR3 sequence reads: CASSLAVGADSPLHF. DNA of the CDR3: TGTGCCAGCAGCTTGGCCGTGGGGGCGGATTCACCCCTCCACTTT.